The clone carrying this T cell receptor (beta chain) showed up many times. This entry belongs to a study of CD8 T cells in ankylosing spondylitis. TCRdb redid the calling of the 5' RACE reads with MiXCR, one entry per CDR3 protein. The profile shows about 7,900 distinct CDR3 sequences, about 3.9% of them singletons. Sequenced sample: blood, either unsorted or a sorted T cell fraction (not recorded which). This receptor was taken from a female donor with ankylosing spondylitis or in good health (not recorded which).

The CDR3 DNA follows: TGTGCCAGCAGCTCAAGGACGGGGGTCTACAATGAGCAGTTCTTC. It specifies CASSSRTGVYNEQFF. V and J are TRBV9 and TRBJ2-1, with TRBD2 as a possible D gene (6 bases). The CDR3 consists of 15 residues. V lost 4 bases to trimming and J lost 3 bases, with 14 bases between them. Looked up from germline, CDR1 is SGDLS and CDR2 is YYNGEE.